This T cell receptor (beta chain) was found in a study of cytomegalovirus exposure and HLA in healthy donors. Study-level points and caveats: Most of the TCR beta V segments (in an earlier analysis) were productive either about 87% or about 30% of the time. A later analysis by the authors found several of the most significant clusters apparently linked to common viral pathogens. It was assumed in the presence/absence analyses that sequencing depth was roughly uniform across donors.

In nominal health when sampled, donors likely had unrecorded immune exposures nonetheless. The V end lost 0 bases, the J end lost 1 base, and 10 bases lay between the germline ends. This CDR3 comprises 15 residues. The PCR made use of 60 Vbeta and 13 Jbeta primers. Profiled with immunoSEQ multiplex PCR; TCRdb holds only in-frame clones, not every one. The data hold fewer than 100,000 clones, with 78% observed a single time. For this clone: Its specificity is unknown.

Sequenced material: PBMCs. The TCR originated in a woman aged 60-75 years in good health and CMV-seronegative. J is TRBJ2-7 and V is TRBV23-1; perhaps TRBD2 as D (5 bases). TRBV23-1 is an ORF, and what it does is uncertain. CDR3 DNA: TGCGCCAGCAGTCAATCGAGGGCAGGTTCCTACGAGCAGTACTTC. It is translated as CASSQSRAGSYEQYF.